This T cell receptor (beta chain) was sequenced during a study of beta chain features in type 1 diabetes. The wider study: The samples had approximately 100,000,000 sorted cells examined in all.

This clone showed up just a few times. The target antigen is unknown. Per the germline V gene, CDR1 is MNHNY and CDR2 is SVGAGI (reference sequence). Trimming took off 2 bases at V and 2 bases at J, with 6 bases between the two ends. The CDR3 covers 13 residues. Broader study findings: Researchers report that Type 1 diabetes patients had moderately but significantly shorter TCRB CDR3s across all four CD4+ subsets. A cDNA-based sequencing approach could over-represent cells with high TCR expression. Type 1 diabetes patients had VDJ junctions that carried fewer insertions and more deletions.

Of the isolated RNA, all was reverse transcribed, and so the sequenced material was expressed TCRB transcripts. Method: immunoSEQ multiplex PCR; TCRdb's copy keeps in-frame clones and lacks some. The top ten hold approximately 1.3% of the sample, which has fewer than 55,000 clones, about 40% seen once. The receptor's source is a man in his thirties or forties with type 1 diabetes. The sample was Tregs from blood. This chain links TRBV6-6 with TRBJ2-5, with D possibly matching TRBD2 (5 bases). The DNA for the CDR3 is TGTGCCAGCAGTTACCGGGATCAAGAGACCCAGTACTTC. It specifies CASSYRDQETQYF.